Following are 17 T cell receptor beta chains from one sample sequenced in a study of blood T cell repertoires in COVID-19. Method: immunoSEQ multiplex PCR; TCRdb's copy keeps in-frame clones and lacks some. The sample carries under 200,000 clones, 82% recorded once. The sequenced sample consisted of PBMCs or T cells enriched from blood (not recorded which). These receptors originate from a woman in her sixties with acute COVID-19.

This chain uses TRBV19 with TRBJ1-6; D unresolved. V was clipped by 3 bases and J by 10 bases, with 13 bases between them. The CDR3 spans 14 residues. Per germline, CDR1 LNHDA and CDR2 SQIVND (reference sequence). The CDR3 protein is CASSIGSAGSPLHF. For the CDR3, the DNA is TGTGCCAGTAGTATTGGTTCTGCGGGGTCACCCCTCCACTTT.

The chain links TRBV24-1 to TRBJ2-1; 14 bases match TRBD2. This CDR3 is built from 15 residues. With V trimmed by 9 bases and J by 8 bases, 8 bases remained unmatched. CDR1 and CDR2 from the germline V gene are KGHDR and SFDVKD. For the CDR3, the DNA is TGTGCCACCCGGGGACTAGCGGGAGATGACGATGAGCAGTTCTTC. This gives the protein CATRGLAGDDDEQFF.

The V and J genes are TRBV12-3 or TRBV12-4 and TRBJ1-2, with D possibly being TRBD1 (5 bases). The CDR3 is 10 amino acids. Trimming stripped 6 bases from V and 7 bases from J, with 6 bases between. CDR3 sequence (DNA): TGTGCCAGCAGCGGGGGTGGCTACACCTTC. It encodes CASSGGGYTF.

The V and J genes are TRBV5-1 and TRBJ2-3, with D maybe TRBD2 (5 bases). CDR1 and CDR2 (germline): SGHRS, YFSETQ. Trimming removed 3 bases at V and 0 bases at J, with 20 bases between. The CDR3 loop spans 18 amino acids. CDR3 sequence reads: CASSWWGQADSSTDTQYF. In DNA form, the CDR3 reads TGCGCCAGCAGCTGGTGGGGTCAAGCGGACTCTAGCACAGATACGCAGTATTTT. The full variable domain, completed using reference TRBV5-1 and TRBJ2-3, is KAGVTQTPRYLIKTRGQQVTLSCSPISGHRSVSWYQQTPGQGLQFLFEYFSETQRNKGNFPGRFSGRQFSNSRSEMNVSTLELGDSALYLCASSWWGQADSSTDTQYFGPGTRLTVL.

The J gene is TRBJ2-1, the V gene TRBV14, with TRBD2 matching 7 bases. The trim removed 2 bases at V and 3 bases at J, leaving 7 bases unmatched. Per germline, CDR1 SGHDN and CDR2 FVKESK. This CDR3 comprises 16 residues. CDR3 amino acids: CASSQTAGANYNEQFF. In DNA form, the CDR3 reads TGTGCCAGCAGCCAAACTGCGGGAGCCAACTACAATGAGCAGTTCTTC.

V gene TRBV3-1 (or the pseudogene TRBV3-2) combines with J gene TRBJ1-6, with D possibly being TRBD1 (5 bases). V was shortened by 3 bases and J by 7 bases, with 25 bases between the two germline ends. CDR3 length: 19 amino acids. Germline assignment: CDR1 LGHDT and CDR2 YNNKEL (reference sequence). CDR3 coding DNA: TGTGCCAGCAGCCACTCGGTCGGTCGGGGGGTACATTGGAATTCACCCCTCCACTTT. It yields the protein CASSHSVGRGVHWNSPLHF.

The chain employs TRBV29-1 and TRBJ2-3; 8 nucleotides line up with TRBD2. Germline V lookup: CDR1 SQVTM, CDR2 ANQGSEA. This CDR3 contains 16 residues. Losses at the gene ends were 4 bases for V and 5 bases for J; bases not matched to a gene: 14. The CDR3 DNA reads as TGCAGCGTTGTCCCCCGGACGGGGGGGCAGGGAGATACGCAGTATTTT. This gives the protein CSVVPRTGGQGDTQYF.

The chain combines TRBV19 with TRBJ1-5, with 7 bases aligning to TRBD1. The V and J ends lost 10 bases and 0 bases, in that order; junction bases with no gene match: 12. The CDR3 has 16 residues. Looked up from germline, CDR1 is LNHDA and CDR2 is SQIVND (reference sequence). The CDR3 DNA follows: TGTGCCACCTGGGCAGGGGGACTTTATAGCAATCAGCCCCAGCATTTT. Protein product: CATWAGGLYSNQPQHF.

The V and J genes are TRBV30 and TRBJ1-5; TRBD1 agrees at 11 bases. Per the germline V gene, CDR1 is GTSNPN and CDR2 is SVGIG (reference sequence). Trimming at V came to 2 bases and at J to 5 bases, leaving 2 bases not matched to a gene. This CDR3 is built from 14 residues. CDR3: CAWSRDRGDQPQHF. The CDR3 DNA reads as TGTGCCTGGAGTCGGGACAGGGGGGATCAGCCCCAGCATTTT.

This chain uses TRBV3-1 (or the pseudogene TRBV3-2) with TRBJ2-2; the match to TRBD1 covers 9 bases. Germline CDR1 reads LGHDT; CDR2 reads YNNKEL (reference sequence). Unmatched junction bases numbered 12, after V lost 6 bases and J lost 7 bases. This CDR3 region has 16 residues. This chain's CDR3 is CASRETGTGRSGELFF. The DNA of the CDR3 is TGTGCCAGCAGGGAAACCGGGACAGGGCGTAGCGGGGAGCTGTTTTTT.

The CDR3 reads CASSYFGRGFNEKLFF. For the CDR3, the DNA is TGTGCCAGCAGTTACTTCGGCAGGGGGTTTAATGAAAAACTGTTTTTT. The chain is built from TRBV6-2 or TRBV6-3 and TRBJ1-4; 7 bases agree with TRBD1. CDR1 and CDR2 (germline): MNHEY, SVGEGT. The CDR3 has 16 amino acids. V lost 1 base, J lost 4 bases, and 6 bases stayed unmatched.

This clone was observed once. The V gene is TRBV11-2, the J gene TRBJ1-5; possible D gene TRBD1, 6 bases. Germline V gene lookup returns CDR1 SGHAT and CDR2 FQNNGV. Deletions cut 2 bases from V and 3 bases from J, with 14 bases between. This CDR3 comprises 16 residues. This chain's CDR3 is CASSLMGGPTNQPQHF. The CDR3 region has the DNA TGTGCCAGCAGCTTAATGGGGGGGCCGACCAATCAGCCCCAGCATTTT.

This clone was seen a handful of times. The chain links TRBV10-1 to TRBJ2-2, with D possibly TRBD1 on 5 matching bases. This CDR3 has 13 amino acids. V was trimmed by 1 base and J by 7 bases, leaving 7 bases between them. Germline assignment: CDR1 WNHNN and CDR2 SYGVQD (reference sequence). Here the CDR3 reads CASSELTDGELFF. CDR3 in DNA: TGCGCCAGCAGTGAGTTGACAGACGGGGAGCTGTTTTTT.

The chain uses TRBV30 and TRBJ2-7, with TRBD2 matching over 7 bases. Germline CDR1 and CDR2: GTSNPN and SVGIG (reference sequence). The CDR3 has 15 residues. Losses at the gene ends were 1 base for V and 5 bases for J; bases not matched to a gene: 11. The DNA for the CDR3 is TGTGCCTGGAGTGACCGAGCGGGATTCGGGAACGAGCAGTACTTC. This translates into CAWSDRAGFGNEQYF.

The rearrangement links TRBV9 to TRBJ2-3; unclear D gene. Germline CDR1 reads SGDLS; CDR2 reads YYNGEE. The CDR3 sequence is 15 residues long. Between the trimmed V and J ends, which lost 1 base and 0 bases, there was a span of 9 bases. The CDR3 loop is CASSVSVRSTDTQYF. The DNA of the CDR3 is TGTGCCAGCAGCGTATCGGTACGGAGCACAGATACGCAGTATTTT. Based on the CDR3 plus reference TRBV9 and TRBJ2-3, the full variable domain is DSGVTQTPKHLITATGQRVTLRCSPRSGDLSVYWYQQSLDQGLQFLIQYYNGEERAKGNILERFSAQQFPDLHSELNLSSLELGDSALYFCASSVSVRSTDTQYFGPGTRLTVL.

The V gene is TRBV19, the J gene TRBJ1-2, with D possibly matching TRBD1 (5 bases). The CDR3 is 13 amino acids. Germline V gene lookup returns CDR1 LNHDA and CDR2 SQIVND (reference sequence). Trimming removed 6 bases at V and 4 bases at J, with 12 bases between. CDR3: CASSQDILYGYTF. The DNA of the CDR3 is TGTGCCAGTAGCCAGGACATCCTCTATGGCTACACCTTC.

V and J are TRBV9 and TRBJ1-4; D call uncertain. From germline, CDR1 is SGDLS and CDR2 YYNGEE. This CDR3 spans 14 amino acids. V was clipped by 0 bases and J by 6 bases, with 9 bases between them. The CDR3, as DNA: TGTGCCAGCAGCGTAGCGGAGGGTCATGAAAAACTGTTTTTT. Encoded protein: CASSVAEGHEKLFF.